Sequencing of this T cell receptor beta chain was carried out in a study of post-analysis software for immune sequencing data (dated by TCRdb to between 2014 and 2017). Turning to the overall study: Relapsing-remitting, secondary progressive and progressive-relapsing multiple sclerosis were recorded as disease courses, and subtype annotation was lacking for some patients. The multiple sclerosis patient repertoires were compared with roughly twelve previously published healthy control repertoires from donors aged about 6 to 25 years. A subset of samples was prepared in parallel using single-end sample barcoding, then pooled and co-amplified after Illumina adapter ligation. Overall study results and their limits: Compared with controls, multiple sclerosis patients had significantly lower normalized Chao1 diversity, a finding suggesting substantial peripheral T-cell clonal expansion. Patients showed significantly higher frequencies than controls for five TRBV segments, among them TRBV5-6, TRBV5-1 and TRBV20-1. The multiple sclerosis patient group was slightly younger than the control group. Direct clustering with F measure showed strong co-clustering of samples prepared in the same batch, prompting a batch-effect correction.

To demonstrate the VDJtools post-analysis software, TCR beta repertoires were profiled from the peripheral blood of about 13 young patients with multiple sclerosis. Multiple sclerosis patients were children and adolescents aged about 6 to 17 years. The method was PCR. Instrument used: Illumina HiSeq 2500. Unique molecular identifiers were incorporated into TCR beta cDNA libraries to reduce PCR and sequencing biases. Approximately 500,000 cDNA molecules were obtained for every 1 to 10 million input T cells, so each molecule roughly corresponded to one T cell. The patient libraries were prepared and sequenced using the same protocol as the earlier healthy control dataset. Within a given batch, samples were prepared together, multiplexed and sequenced on the same HiSeq lane. The original pipeline was this. Raw barcoded reads were processed with MIGEC, and single-read molecular identifier groups were discarded before consensus assembly and CDR3 extraction. VDJtools was used for post-analysis of the clonotype tables, and diversity was normalized by down-sampling every dataset to the size of the smallest sample. In repertoire overlap clustering, CDR3 amino acid sequences, but not nucleotide sequences, were matched to correct batch-related cross-sample contamination. The public reads were run again by TCRdb, first through fastp at Q25 and then through MiXCR, and only productive beta chains were kept. Rows merge per CDR3 protein into single entries with the most common DNA and genes. The V and J calls shown here were made by TCRdb, not taken from the authors' results. In all, the sample holds approximately 350,000 distinct CDR3 sequences, and around 33% of those were seen once. The ten top clones hold 13% of the sample.

On this clonotype itself: The clone's antigen remains unknown. No much larger clone exists at a distance of one base, and base qualities are not known.

The CDR3 spans 16 residues, from the cysteine through the phenylalanine. Only the CDR3 DNA stays, 48 bases, in frame from base 1. CDR1 SGHDT and CDR2 YYEEEE are derived from the germline V gene. V loses 1 base at its end and J loses 0 bases; junction bases beyond the gene matches: 5. The sample taken for sequencing was blood. The sequence derives from a girl aged 10 to 17 with multiple sclerosis. Here the chain combines TRBV5-6 and TRBJ2-3, and 7 junction bases match TRBD1. The sequenced DNA is TGTGCCAGCAGCTTGCGGACAGGTGCTAGCACAGATACGCAGTATTTT. Its translation reads: CASSLRTGASTDTQYF.